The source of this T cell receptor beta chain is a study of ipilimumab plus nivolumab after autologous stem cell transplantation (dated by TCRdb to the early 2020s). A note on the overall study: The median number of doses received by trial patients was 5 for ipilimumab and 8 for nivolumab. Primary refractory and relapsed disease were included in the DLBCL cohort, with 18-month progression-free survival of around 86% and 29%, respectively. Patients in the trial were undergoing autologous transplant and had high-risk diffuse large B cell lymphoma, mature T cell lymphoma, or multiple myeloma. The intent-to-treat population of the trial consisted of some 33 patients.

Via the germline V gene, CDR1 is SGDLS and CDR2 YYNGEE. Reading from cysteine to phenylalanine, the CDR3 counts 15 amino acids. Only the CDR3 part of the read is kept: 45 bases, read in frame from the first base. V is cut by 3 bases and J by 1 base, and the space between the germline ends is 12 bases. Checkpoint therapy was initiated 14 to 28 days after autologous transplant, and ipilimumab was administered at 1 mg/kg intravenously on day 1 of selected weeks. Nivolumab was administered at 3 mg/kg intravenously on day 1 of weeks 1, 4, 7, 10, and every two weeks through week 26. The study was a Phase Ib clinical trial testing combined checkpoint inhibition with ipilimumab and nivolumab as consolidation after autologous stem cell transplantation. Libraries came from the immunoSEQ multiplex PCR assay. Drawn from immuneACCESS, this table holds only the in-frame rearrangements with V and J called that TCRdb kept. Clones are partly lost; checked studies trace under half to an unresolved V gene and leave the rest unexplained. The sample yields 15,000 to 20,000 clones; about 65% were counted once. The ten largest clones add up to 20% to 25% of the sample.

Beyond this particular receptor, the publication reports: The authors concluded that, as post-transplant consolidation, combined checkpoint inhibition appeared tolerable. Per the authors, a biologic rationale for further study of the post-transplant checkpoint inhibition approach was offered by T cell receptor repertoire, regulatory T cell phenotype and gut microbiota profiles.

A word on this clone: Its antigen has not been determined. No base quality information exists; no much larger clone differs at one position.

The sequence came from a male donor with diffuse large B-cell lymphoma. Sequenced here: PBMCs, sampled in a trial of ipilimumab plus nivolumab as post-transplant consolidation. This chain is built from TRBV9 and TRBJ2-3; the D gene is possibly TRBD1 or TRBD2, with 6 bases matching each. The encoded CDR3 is CASSGGRGGTDTQYF. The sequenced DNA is TGTGCCAGCAGCGGGGGGCGCGGGGGCACAGATACGCAGTATTTT.